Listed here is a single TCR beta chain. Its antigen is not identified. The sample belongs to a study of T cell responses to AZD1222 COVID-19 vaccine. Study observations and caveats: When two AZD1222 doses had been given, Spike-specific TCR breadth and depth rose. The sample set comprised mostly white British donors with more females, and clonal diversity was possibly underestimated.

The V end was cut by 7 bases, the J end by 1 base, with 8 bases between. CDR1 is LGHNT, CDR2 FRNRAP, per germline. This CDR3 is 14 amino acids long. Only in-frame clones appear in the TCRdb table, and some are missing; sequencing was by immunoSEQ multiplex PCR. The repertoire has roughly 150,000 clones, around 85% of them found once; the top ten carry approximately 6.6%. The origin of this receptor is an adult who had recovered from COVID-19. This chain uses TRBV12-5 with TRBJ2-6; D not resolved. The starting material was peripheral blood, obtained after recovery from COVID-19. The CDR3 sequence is CASAFSSGANVLTF. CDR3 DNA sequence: TGTGCTAGTGCTTTCTCATCTGGGGCCAACGTCCTGACTTTC.